One and the same sample provided the 20 T cell receptor beta chains below, sequenced in a study of cytomegalovirus exposure and HLA in healthy donors. The repertoire was sequenced with immunoSEQ multiplex PCR; TCRdb's copy has only in-frame clones and lacks some. The repertoire includes over 120,000 clones, about 91% of them detected once, and approximately 10% sits in the top ten. Sample: PBMCs. The receptors stem from a woman between 18 and 29 years old in good health and CMV-seropositive.

This sequence joins TRBV6-6 and TRBJ2-3, with 10 positions matching TRBD2. Trimming took 0 bases from V and 2 from J; bases not matched to a gene: 2. CDR1 is MNHNY and CDR2 is SVGAGI in the germline V gene (reference sequence). CDR3 length: 16 amino acids. The CDR3 region has the DNA TGTGCCAGCAGTTACTCAGCGGGGGGGGTCACAGATACGCAGTATTTT. It translates to CASSYSAGGVTDTQYF.

The V call is TRBV6-1, the J call TRBJ1-2; D unresolved. The CDR3 consists of 13 residues. Germline assignment: CDR1 MNHNS and CDR2 SASEGT. V dropped 2 bases and J dropped 3 bases, with 7 bases sitting between them. In nucleotides, the CDR3 is TGTGCCAGCAGTGAAAACAGCTACTATGGCTACACCTTC. This sequence encodes CASSENSYYGYTF.

The chain recombines TRBV6-5 with TRBJ1-6, with 7 bases aligning to TRBD1. The V gene end was trimmed by 5 bases and the J gene end by 7 bases; junction bases not matched to a gene: 5. Germline V gives CDR1 MNHEY, CDR2 SVGAGI. There are 14 residues in the CDR3. CDR3: CASSRGGGNSPLHF. The CDR3 coding sequence is TGTGCCAGCAGTCGAGGGGGCGGAAATTCACCCCTCCACTTT.

This chain joins TRBV9 and TRBJ2-7; D remains ambiguous. The CDR3 runs to 14 residues. The ends were cut back, 4 bases at V and 1 base at J, with 12 bases in the middle. The germline V gene has CDR1 SGDLS and CDR2 YYNGEE. The CDR3 DNA follows: TGTGCCAGCAGCCCCGCCGGTCTTTCCTACGAGCAGTACTTC. Encoded protein: CASSPAGLSYEQYF. The whole variable domain, filled in from reference TRBV9 and TRBJ2-7, reads DSGVTQTPKHLITATGQRVTLRCSPRSGDLSVYWYQQSLDQGLQFLIQYYNGEERAKGNILERFSAQQFPDLHSELNLSSLELGDSALYFCASSPAGLSYEQYFGPGTRLTVT.

This sequence joins TRBV7-9 and TRBJ1-1; D possibly corresponds to TRBD1 (6 bases). The germline V gene has CDR1 SEHNR and CDR2 FQNEAQ (reference sequence). The CDR3 length is 17 residues. V gave up 5 bases and J gave up 1 base, with 20 bases separating them. CDR3 amino acids: CASSGRRWGRGNTEAFF. The CDR3 bases are TGTGCCAGCAGCGGTCGTAGGTGGGGGCGCGGGAACACTGAAGCTTTCTTT.

The chain recombines TRBV11-3 with TRBJ1-1; D ambiguous. Looked up from germline, CDR1 is SGHNT and CDR2 is YENEEA. The CDR3 has 12 residues. V was shortened by 4 bases and J by 7 bases, with 10 bases between the two germline ends. The CDR3 loop reads CASSSSSGEAFF. The CDR3 DNA sequence: TGTGCCAGCAGCTCTAGCTCCGGTGAAGCTTTCTTT.

This chain connects TRBV7-2 to TRBJ1-5; D is uncertain. Trimming removed 5 bases from V and 0 bases from J, with 11 bases in between. The CDR3 has 15 amino acids. Germline lookup yields CDR1 SGHTA and CDR2 FQGNSA. The CDR3, as DNA: TGTGCCAGCAGCCCCCGGCGGGGTAGCAATCAGCCCCAGCATTTT. Translating gives CASSPRRGSNQPQHF.

V and J are TRBV9 and TRBJ2-5; D might be TRBD1 (6 bases). The CDR3 has 16 amino acids. From germline, CDR1 is SGDLS and CDR2 YYNGEE. Trimming took off 0 bases at V and 3 bases at J, with 15 bases between the two ends. CDR3: CASSVVAGAGEETQYF. In DNA, the CDR3 is TGTGCCAGCAGCGTAGTGGCAGGGGCTGGGGAAGAGACCCAGTACTTC.

V gene TRBV18 combines with J gene TRBJ1-2; 7 nucleotides agree with TRBD1. Germline V CDR1 and CDR2: KGHSH, LQKENI. V shed 2 bases and J 5 bases; nucleotides not matched to a gene: 11. The CDR3 totals 16 residues. For the CDR3, the DNA is TGTGCCAGCTCACCAGAACAGGGGATCGCAACTTATGGCTACACCTTC. It translates to CASSPEQGIATYGYTF.

This chain connects TRBV18 to TRBJ2-1; TRBD2 matches 9 bases. The CDR3 is 18 residues long. V lost 4 bases, J lost 6 bases, and 16 bases stayed unmatched. Germline V lookup: CDR1 KGHSH, CDR2 LQKENI. This CDR3 is CASSQRVRTSEGGNEQFF. CDR3 DNA sequence: TGTGCCAGCTCACAAAGGGTCCGGACTAGCGAAGGAGGCAATGAGCAGTTCTTC.

V and J are TRBV18 and TRBJ2-1; D remains ambiguous. Trimming cost V 2 bases and J 3 bases, with 5 bases left between them. Germline V gene lookup returns CDR1 KGHSH and CDR2 LQKENI. The CDR3 consists of 13 residues. The CDR3 here is CASSPGDYNEQFF. The CDR3 coding sequence is TGTGCCAGCTCACCAGGAGACTACAATGAGCAGTTCTTC.

This clone was seen just once. The rearrangement links TRBV19 to TRBJ1-6; 9 bases map to TRBD1. This CDR3 is 18 amino acids long. Per germline, CDR1 LNHDA and CDR2 SQIVND (reference sequence). Trimming took 6 bases from V and 14 from J; bases not matched to a gene: 23. CDR3: CASRRIRMVGTGNFTLHF. The CDR3 DNA follows: TGTGCCAGTAGACGGATCCGGATGGTTGGGACAGGGAATTTCACCCTCCACTTT.

The chain uses TRBV6-1 and TRBJ2-4; TRBD1 agrees at 11 bases. The length of the CDR3 is 16 residues. V lost 3 bases to trimming and J lost 0 bases; unmatched junction nucleotides: 1. Germline V lookup: CDR1 MNHNS, CDR2 SASEGT. CDR3 DNA sequence: TGTGCCAGCAGTGAGGACAGGGGGCTAGCCAAAAACATTCAGTACTTC. Translation: CASSEDRGLAKNIQYF.

This sequence joins TRBV5-6 and TRBJ2-7; D unresolved. The V gene lost 1 base and the J gene lost 5 bases, with 7 bases spanning the gap. CDR3 length equals 12 residues. Per the germline V gene, CDR1 is SGHDT and CDR2 is YYEEEE. The CDR3 sequence is CASSLRIDEQYF. The DNA for the CDR3 is TGTGCCAGCAGCTTGCGTATTGACGAGCAGTACTTC. The variable domain in full, with the rest retrieved from reference TRBV5-6 and TRBJ2-7, is DAGVTQSPTHLIKTRGQQVTLRCSPKSGHDTVSWYQQALGQGPQFIFQYYEEEERQRGNFPDRFSGHQFPNYSSELNVNALLLGDSALYLCASSLRIDEQYFGPGTRLTVT.

This clone appeared a single time. The gene calls are TRBV30 and TRBJ1-2; D ambiguous. The CDR3 is 13 amino acids. V was cut by 4 bases and J by 0 bases, with 9 bases left in between. Germline lookup yields CDR1 GTSNPN and CDR2 SVGIG (reference sequence). The CDR3 bases are TGTGCCTGGACAGGCATTACTAACTATGGCTACACCTTC. This sequence encodes CAWTGITNYGYTF.

The rearrangement links TRBV9 to TRBJ1-3; no clear D gene. The length of the CDR3 is 18 residues. From germline, CDR1 is SGDLS and CDR2 YYNGEE. V gave up 0 bases and J gave up 0 bases, with 16 bases separating them. The CDR3 sequence is CASSVEEGSGHSGNTIYF. The CDR3 bases are TGTGCCAGCAGCGTAGAGGAGGGCTCGGGTCACTCTGGAAACACCATATATTTT.

This rearrangement joins TRBV7-9 to TRBJ2-3, with D perhaps TRBD1 (5 bases). The V gene lost 5 bases and the J gene lost 0 bases, with 12 bases spanning the gap. This CDR3 is 15 amino acids long. Germline V gene sequence: CDR1 SEHNR, CDR2 FQNEAQ (reference sequence). The CDR3 sequence: CASSPTGFSTDTQYF. The CDR3 DNA reads TGTGCCAGCAGCCCAACAGGCTTTAGCACAGATACGCAGTATTTT.

The chain recombines TRBV14 with TRBJ2-1, with TRBD1 matching 8 bases. This CDR3 spans 14 amino acids. V was pared by 5 bases and J by 6 bases, with 6 bases of the junction left unmatched. Germline V gene data show CDR1 as SGHDN and CDR2 as FVKESK. CDR3 residues: CASSNGQGINEQFF. The CDR3 region has the DNA TGTGCCAGCAGCAATGGACAGGGTATCAATGAGCAGTTCTTC. The entire variable domain, with the rest obtained from reference TRBV14 and TRBJ2-1, is as follows: EAGVTQFPSHSVIEKGQTVTLRCDPISGHDNLYWYRRVMGKEIKFLLHFVKESKQDESGMPNNRFLAERTGGTYSTLKVQPAELEDSGVYFCASSNGQGINEQFFGPGTRLTVL.

The rearrangement joins TRBV7-2 to TRBJ2-1; D possibly corresponds to TRBD2 (6 bases). CDR3 length: 16 amino acids. V lost 1 base, J lost 7 bases, and 17 bases lay in between. The germline V gene encodes CDR1 SGHTA and CDR2 FQGNSA. The CDR3 bases are TGTGCCAGCAGCTTAGGTCCCCCAGGGACTGGGAATGAGCAGTTCTTC. It translates to CASSLGPPGTGNEQFF.

This chain links TRBV7-8 with TRBJ1-4; 7 nucleotides align to TRBD1. V trimming: 5 bases; J trimming: 8 bases; junction bases outside the gene matches: 20. The CDR3 has 18 amino acids. CDR1 is SGHVS, CDR2 FQNEAQ, per germline. CDR3 bases: TGTGCCAGCAGCCCTTACCGTTTTGACAGGGCCGCGGGGGAAAAACTGTTTTTT. Amino acid sequence: CASSPYRFDRAAGEKLFF. Looking up the rest from reference TRBV7-8 and TRBJ1-4 gives the full variable domain: GAGVSQSPRYKVAKRGQDVALRCDPISGHVSLFWYQQALGQGPEFLTYFQNEAQLDKSGLPSDRFFAERPEGSVSTLKIQRTQQEDSAVYLCASSPYRFDRAAGEKLFFGSGTQLSVL.